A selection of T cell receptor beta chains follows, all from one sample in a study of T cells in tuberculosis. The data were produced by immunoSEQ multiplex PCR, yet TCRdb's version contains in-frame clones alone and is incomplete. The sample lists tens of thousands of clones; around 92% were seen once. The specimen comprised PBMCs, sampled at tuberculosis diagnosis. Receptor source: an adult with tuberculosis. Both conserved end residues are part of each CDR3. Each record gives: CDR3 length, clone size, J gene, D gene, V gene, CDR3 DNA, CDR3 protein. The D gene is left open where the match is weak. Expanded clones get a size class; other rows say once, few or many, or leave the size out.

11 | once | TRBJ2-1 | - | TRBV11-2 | TGTGCCAGCAGCGTAAACAATGAGCAGTTCTTC | CASSVNNEQFF
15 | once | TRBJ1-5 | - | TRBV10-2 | TGCGCCAGCAGTGAGTCGCGGGGTAGCAATCAGCCCCAGCATTTT | CASSESRGSNQPQHF
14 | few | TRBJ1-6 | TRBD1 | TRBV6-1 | TGTGCCAGCAGTCAGACAGGGCGGAATTCACCCCTCCACTTT | CASSQTGRNSPLHF
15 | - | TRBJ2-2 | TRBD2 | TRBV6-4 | TGTGCCAGCAGTGACTCGGACGGGGGGGCCGGGGAGCTGTTTTTT | CASSDSDGGAGELFF
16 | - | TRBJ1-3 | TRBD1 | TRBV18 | TGTGCCAGCTCAACCGGGACAGGGTCTTCTGGAAACACCATATATTTT | CASSTGTGSSGNTIYF
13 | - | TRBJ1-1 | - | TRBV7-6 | TGTGCCAGCAGCGTACGACAGGCGGCTGAAGCTTTCTTT | CASSVRQAAEAFF
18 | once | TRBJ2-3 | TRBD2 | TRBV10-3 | TGTGCCATCAGTGAGCAGCGACTAGCGGGAGGTACGCCAGATACGCAGTATTTT | CAISEQRLAGGTPDTQYF
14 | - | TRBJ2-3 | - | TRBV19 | TGTGCCAGTAGTCGTGGGGGCCCCACAGATACGCAGTATTTT | CASSRGGPTDTQYF
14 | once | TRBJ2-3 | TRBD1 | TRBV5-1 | TGCGCCAGCAGCGGGGGACAGGGGTCGGATACGCAGTATTTT | CASSGGQGSDTQYF
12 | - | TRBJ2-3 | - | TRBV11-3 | TGTGCCAGCCCCGGGGTCCCAGATACGCAGTATTTT | CASPGVPDTQYF
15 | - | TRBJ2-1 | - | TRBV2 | TGTGCCAGCAGTGCCCAGCGGGCACGGTACAATGAGCAGTTCTTC | CASSAQRARYNEQFF
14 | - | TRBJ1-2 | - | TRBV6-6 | TGTGCCAGCAGTTACTTGGCAGGGTCGGTTGGCTACACCTTC | CASSYLAGSVGYTF
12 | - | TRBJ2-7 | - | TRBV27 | TGTGCCAGCAGCTATTCCACCTACGAGCAGTACTTC | CASSYSTYEQYF
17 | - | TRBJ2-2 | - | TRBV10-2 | TGCGCCAGCAGTTCACCCCGAGGAGGGAAGGGCACCGGGGAGCTGTTTTTT | CASSSPRGGKGTGELFF
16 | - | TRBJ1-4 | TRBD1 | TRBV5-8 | TGTGCCAGCAGCTTGGCGGGGACAGGGTGGAATGAAAAACTGTTTTTT | CASSLAGTGWNEKLFF
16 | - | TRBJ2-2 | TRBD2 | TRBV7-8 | TGTGCCAGCAGCCGACTAGCGGGGGCGGGGACCGGGGAGCTGTTTTTT | CASSRLAGAGTGELFF
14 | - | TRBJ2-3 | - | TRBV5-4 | TGTGCCAGCAGCTTTTGGGGGGGCACAGATACGCAGTATTTT | CASSFWGGTDTQYF
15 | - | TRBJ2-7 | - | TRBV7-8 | TGTGCCAGCAGCTTAGACAGGACAGAGACCTACGAGCAGTACTTC | CASSLDRTETYEQYF
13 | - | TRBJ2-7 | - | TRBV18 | TGTGCCAGCTCACCTCTCACAGGCTGGGAGCAGTACTTC | CASSPLTGWEQYF
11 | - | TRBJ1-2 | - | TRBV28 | TGTGCCAGCAGCTCCAACTATGGCTACACCTTC | CASSSNYGYTF
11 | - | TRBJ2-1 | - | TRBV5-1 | TGCGCCAGCAGCACCGACAGGGAGCAGTTCTTC | CASSTDREQFF
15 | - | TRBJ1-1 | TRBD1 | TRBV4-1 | TGCGCCAGCAGCCTATCGGACAGGGCGGACACTGAAGCTTTCTTT | CASSLSDRADTEAFF
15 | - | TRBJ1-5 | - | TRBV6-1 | TGTGCCAGCAGTGATTCGACTTATAGCAATCAGCCCCAGCATTTT | CASSDSTYSNQPQHF